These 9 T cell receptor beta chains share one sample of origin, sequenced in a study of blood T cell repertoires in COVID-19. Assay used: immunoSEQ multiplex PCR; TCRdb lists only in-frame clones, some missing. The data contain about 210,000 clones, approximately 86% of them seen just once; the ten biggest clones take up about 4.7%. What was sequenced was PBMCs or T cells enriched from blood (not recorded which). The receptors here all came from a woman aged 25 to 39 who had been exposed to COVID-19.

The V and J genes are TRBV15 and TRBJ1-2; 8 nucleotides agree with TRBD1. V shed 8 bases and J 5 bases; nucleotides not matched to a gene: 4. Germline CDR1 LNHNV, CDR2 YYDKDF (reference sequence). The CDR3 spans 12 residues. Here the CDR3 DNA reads TGTGCCACCTCAGGGGGCTGGTATGGCTACACCTTC. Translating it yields CATSGGWYGYTF.

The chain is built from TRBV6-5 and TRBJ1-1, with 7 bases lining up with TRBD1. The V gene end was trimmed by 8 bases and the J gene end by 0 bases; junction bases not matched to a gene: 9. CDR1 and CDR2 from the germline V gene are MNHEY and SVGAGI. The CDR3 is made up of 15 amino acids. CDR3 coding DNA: TGTGCCAGCGTTCGGGACAGCAAGATGAACACTGAAGCTTTCTTT. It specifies CASVRDSKMNTEAFF.

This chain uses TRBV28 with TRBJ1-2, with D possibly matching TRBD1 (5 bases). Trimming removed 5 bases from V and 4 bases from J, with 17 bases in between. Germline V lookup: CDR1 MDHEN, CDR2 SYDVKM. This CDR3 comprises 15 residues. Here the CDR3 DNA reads TGTGCCAGCAGTCCCGGGGGGGGGTCGAGCTATGGCTACACCTTC. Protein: CASSPGGGSSYGYTF.

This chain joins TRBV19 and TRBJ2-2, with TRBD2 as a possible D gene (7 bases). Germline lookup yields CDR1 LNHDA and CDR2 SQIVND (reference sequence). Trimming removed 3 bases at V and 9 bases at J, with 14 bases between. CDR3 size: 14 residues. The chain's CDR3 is CASSIKGGNRELFF. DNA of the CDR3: TGTGCCAGTAGTATCAAGGGGGGGAACCGGGAGCTGTTTTTT.

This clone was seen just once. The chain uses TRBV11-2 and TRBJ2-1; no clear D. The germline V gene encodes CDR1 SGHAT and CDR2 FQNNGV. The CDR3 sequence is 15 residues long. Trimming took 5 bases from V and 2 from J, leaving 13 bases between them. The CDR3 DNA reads TGTGCCAGCAGCCCATCTTTTGCGACCTACAATGAGCAGTTCTTC. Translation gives CASSPSFATYNEQFF.

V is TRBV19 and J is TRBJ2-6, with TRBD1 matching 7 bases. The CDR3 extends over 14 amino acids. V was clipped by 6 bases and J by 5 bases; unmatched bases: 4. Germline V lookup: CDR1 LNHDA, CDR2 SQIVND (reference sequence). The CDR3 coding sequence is TGTGCCAGTAGAACAGGGGATCGGGCCAACGTCCTGACTTTC. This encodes CASRTGDRANVLTF. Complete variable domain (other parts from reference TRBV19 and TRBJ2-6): DGGITQSPKYLFRKEGQNVTLSCEQNLNHDAMYWYRQDPGQGLRLIYYSQIVNDFQKGDIAEGYSVSREKKESFPLTVTSAQKNPTAFYLCASRTGDRANVLTFGAGSRLTVL.

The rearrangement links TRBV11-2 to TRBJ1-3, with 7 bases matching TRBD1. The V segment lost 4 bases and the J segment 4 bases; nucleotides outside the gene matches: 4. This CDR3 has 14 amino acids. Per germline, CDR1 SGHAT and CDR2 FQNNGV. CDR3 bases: TGTGCCAGCAGCTCAGGGGGATGGGGAAACACCATATATTTT. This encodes CASSSGGWGNTIYF.

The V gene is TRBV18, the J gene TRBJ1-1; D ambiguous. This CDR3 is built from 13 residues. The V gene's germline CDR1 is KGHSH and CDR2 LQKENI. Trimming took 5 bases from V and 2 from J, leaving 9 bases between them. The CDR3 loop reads CASSDIRNTEAFF. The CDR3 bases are TGTGCCAGCTCAGACATTCGTAACACTGAAGCTTTCTTT.

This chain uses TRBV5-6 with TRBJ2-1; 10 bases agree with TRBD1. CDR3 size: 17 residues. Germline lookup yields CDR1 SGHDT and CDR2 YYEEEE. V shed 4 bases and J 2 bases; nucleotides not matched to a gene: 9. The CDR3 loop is CASSPHGGTGAYNEQFF. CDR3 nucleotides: TGTGCCAGCAGCCCCCATGGGGGGACAGGGGCCTACAATGAGCAGTTCTTC. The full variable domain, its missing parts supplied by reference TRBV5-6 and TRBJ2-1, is DAGVTQSPTHLIKTRGQQVTLRCSPKSGHDTVSWYQQALGQGPQFIFQYYEEEERQRGNFPDRFSGHQFPNYSSELNVNALLLGDSALYLCASSPHGGTGAYNEQFFGPGTRLTVL.